This section outlines one T cell receptor (beta chain) sequence together with its context. Its target is not known. CDR1 and CDR2 (germline): KGHSH, LQKENI. The length of the CDR3 is 14 residues. Between the trimmed V and J ends, which lost 1 base and 4 bases, there was a span of 10 bases. Assay used: immunoSEQ multiplex PCR; TCRdb lists only in-frame clones, some missing. This table has roughly 90,000 clones, around 89% appearing once. This sample stems from a study of T cell responses to AZD1222 COVID-19 vaccine. The study's findings and limits: No day 14 peak samples; only post-peak repertoires were characterized. Spike-specific TCR breadth rose after two AZD1222 doses, and depth rose as well.

The chain recombines TRBV18 with TRBJ2-5; D may match TRBD1 or TRBD2 (6 bases each). This clonotype originated in an adult who received the AZD1222 COVID-19 vaccine. The sequenced sample was peripheral blood, obtained 28 days after the second AZD1222 dose. CDR3 amino acids: CASSPLGGGETQYF. CDR3 sequence (DNA): TGTGCCAGCTCACCACTAGGAGGGGGAGAGACCCAGTACTTC.